This TCR beta chain was retrieved from a study of CD8 T cells in Susac syndrome. RNA in amounts of roughly 0.5 to 1 ug was reverse transcribed with random hexamers. With immunoSEQ multiplex PCR, TCR beta CDR3 was amplified across 54 Vbeta and 13 Jbeta. MiXCR was run by TCRdb on the immunoSEQ multiplex PCR reads, yielding one entry per CDR3 protein. The table includes 110,000 or so distinct CDR3 sequences, around 94% detected once. A single count supports this clonotype. The V segment lost 1 base and the J segment 6 bases; nucleotides outside the gene matches: 0. The CDR3 totals 13 residues. CDR1 is LGHNA, CDR2 YNFKEQ, per germline.

Sequencing used CD4+ T cells from PBMCs. The V call is TRBV4-2, the J call TRBJ1-5; TRBD1 aligns across 7 bases. The clonotype originates from a human donor in good health. CDR3 nucleotides: TGTGCCAGCAGCCAAGGGGACAGTCAGCCCCAGCATTTT. Translation gives CASSQGDSQPQHF.